One sample yielded the 12 T cell receptor beta chains listed below, sequenced in a study of cytomegalovirus exposure and HLA in healthy donors. Primers: 60 Vbeta forward and 13 Jbeta reverse. Profiling relied on immunoSEQ multiplex PCR, and the TCRdb table lists in-frame clones only, not all of them. Seen here are about 160,000 clones, approximately 72% observed once, and the top ten hold approximately 2.4%. The specimen was PBMCs. The receptors derive from a female donor in good health and CMV-seronegative.

This chain links TRBV9 with TRBJ2-7; maybe TRBD1 (6 bases). Germline V gene sequence: CDR1 SGDLS, CDR2 YYNGEE. V lost 4 bases, J lost 2 bases, and 10 bases lay in between. CDR3 length: 13 residues. This CDR3 is CASSPTGTYEQYF. The CDR3 DNA reads as TGTGCCAGCAGCCCGACAGGTACCTACGAGCAGTACTTC.

The rearrangement uses TRBV14 and TRBJ2-7; D unclear. Trimming left V 1 base short and J 3 bases short, with 4 bases between. CDR1 is SGHDN, CDR2 FVKESK, per germline. The length of the CDR3 is 12 residues. CDR3 coding DNA: TGTGCCAGCAGCCAAGTTAGCTACGAGCAGTACTTC. It is translated as CASSQVSYEQYF.

This sequence joins TRBV4-2 and TRBJ1-5; no clear D gene. V lost 0 bases and J 6 bases, leaving 15 bases between the germline ends. CDR1 is LGHNA, CDR2 YNFKEQ, per germline. The CDR3 totals 16 residues. In nucleotides, the CDR3 is TGTGCCAGCAGCCAAGATTTGGCGGGAGTGGGTCAGCCCCAGCATTTT. It is translated as CASSQDLAGVGQPQHF.

CDR3 amino acids: CASSIAVTGSNQPQHF. Written as DNA, the CDR3 is TGTGCCAGTAGTATTGCGGTGACGGGTAGCAATCAGCCCCAGCATTTT. V and J are TRBV19 and TRBJ1-5; D ambiguous. V lost 3 bases to trimming and J lost 0 bases, with 12 bases between them. The CDR3 runs 16 residues. The germline V gene encodes CDR1 LNHDA and CDR2 SQIVND (reference sequence).

This clone was counted once. The rearrangement uses TRBV9 and TRBJ2-3, with D unresolved. There are 13 residues in the CDR3. Germline V gene sequence: CDR1 SGDLS, CDR2 YYNGEE. The V and J ends lost 3 bases and 3 bases respectively, with 8 bases between them. CDR3 coding DNA: TGTGCCAGCAGCGCCTCTATGACAGATACGCAGTATTTT. Encoded protein: CASSASMTDTQYF.

The V call is TRBV7-8, the J call TRBJ2-3; D perhaps matches TRBD2 (6 bases). V lost 3 bases to trimming and J lost 1 base, with 11 bases between them. CDR1 is SGHVS and CDR2 is FQNEAQ in the germline V gene. This CDR3 is 15 amino acids long. CDR3 loop: CASSFRDWGTDTQYF. CDR3 coding DNA: TGTGCCAGCAGCTTCCGGGACTGGGGCACAGATACGCAGTATTTT.

Comment on this clone: The junction differs from germline at one of its ends, possibly a read error. The chain links TRBV6-1 to TRBJ2-1; weak D call: TRBD1 (5 bases). The CDR3 totals 15 residues. Germline loops: CDR1 MNHNS, CDR2 SASEGT. The CDR3 is CASIEKGMKYNEQFF. The CDR3 DNA reads as TGTGCCAGCATTGAAAAGGGGATGAAGTACAATGAGCAGTTCTTC.

This rearrangement joins TRBV5-4 to TRBJ2-1; 7 bases fit TRBD2. This CDR3 spans 14 amino acids. CDR1 and CDR2 (germline): SGHNT, YYREEE (reference sequence). V shed 0 bases, J shed 12 bases, and the junction held 9 bases outside the gene matches. CDR3 amino acids: CASSLADEGEGQFF. The CDR3 region has the DNA TGTGCCAGCAGCTTGGCGGACGAAGGGGAGGGGCAGTTCTTC.

The chain joins TRBV5-8 to TRBJ1-2; D remains ambiguous. The CDR3 has 13 amino acids. Trimming removed 0 bases from V and 4 bases from J, with 7 bases in between. Per germline, CDR1 SGHTS and CDR2 YDEGEE. The CDR3 here is CASSLGAGYGYTF. Written as DNA, the CDR3 is TGTGCCAGCAGCTTGGGCGCAGGCTATGGCTACACCTTC.

The J gene is TRBJ2-5, the V gene TRBV30; D perhaps matches TRBD1 (6 bases). The CDR3 totals 15 residues. Germline values: CDR1 GTSNPN, CDR2 SVGIG (reference sequence). The ends were cut back, 1 base at V and 5 bases at J, with 17 bases in the middle. CDR3 protein: CAWSDWGLAGETQYF. In nucleotides, the CDR3 is TGTGCCTGGAGTGATTGGGGGCTAGCAGGGGAGACCCAGTACTTC.

This clone appeared a single time. The gene calls are TRBV7-8 and TRBJ2-2; TRBD2 matches at 11 bases. Germline V gene data show CDR1 as SGHVS and CDR2 as FQNEAQ. This CDR3 has 17 residues. Trimming at V came to 1 base and at J to 3 bases, leaving 4 bases not matched to a gene. The CDR3 region is CASSLVSGGAYTGELFF. The CDR3 region has the DNA TGTGCCAGCAGCTTAGTTAGCGGGGGGGCTTACACCGGGGAGCTGTTTTTT.

The chain couples TRBV7-3 to TRBJ2-5, with D tentatively TRBD1 (6 bases). This CDR3 is 15 amino acids long. With 5 bases removed from V and 4 bases from J, the gap between germline ends came to 17 bases. CDR1 SGHTA and CDR2 FQGTGA come from the germline V gene. Written as DNA, the CDR3 is TGTGCCAGCAGCGCCCACAGGGCTCGGGGAGAGACCCAGTACTTC. Amino acid sequence: CASSAHRARGETQYF.